This TCR beta chain was captured in a study of T cell changes during pregnancy in multiple sclerosis. V lost 4 bases to trimming and J lost 12 bases, with 13 bases between them. The CDR3 covers 12 residues. The germline gives CDR1 SGHVS, CDR2 FNYEAQ. Sequenced by immunoSEQ multiplex PCR; TCRdb stores in-frame clones only, minus some. The data contain tens of thousands of clones, approximately 90% of them singletons. This sequence was found in a female donor with multiple sclerosis, enrolled in a pregnancy study. Material: CD8+ T cells from peripheral blood mononuclear cells, obtained in the second trimester of pregnancy. J is TRBJ2-1 and V is TRBV7-6; D perhaps matches TRBD1 (6 bases). The CDR3 DNA is TGTGCCAGCAGCTACGACAGGATGTTGCAGTTCTTC. Its protein product is CASSYDRMLQFF.